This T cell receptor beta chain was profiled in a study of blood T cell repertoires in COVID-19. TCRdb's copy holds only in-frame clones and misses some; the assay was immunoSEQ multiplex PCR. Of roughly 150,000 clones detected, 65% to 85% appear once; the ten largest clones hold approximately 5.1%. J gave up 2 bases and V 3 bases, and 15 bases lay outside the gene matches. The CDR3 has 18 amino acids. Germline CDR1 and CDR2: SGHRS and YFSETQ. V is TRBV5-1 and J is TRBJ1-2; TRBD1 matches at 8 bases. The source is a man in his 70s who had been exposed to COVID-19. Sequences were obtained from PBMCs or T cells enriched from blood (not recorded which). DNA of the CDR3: TGCGCCAGCAGCTCCCAGGAGCAGACCAGGGGGCGCAACTATGGCTACACCTTC. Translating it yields CASSSQEQTRGRNYGYTF.